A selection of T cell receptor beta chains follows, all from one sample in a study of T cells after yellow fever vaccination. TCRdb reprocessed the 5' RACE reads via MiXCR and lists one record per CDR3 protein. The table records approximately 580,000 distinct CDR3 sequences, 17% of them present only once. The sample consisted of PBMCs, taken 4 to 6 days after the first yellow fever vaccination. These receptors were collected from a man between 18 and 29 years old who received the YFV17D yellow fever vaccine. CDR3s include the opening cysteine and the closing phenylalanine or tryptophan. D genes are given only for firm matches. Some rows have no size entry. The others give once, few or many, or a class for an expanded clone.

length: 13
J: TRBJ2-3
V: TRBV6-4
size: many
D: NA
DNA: TGTGCCAGCAGCAACAGGGGCACAGATACGCAGTATTTT
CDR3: CASSNRGTDTQYF

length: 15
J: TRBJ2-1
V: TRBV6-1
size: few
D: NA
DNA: TGTGCCAGCAGTGACCCCCCGGCAGGATACAATGAGCAGTTCTTC
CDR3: CASSDPPAGYNEQFF

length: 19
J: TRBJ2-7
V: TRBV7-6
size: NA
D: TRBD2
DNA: TGTGCCAGCAGCTCAATCTCAGGTCTGGGCGGGGGGGCCGCTTACGAGCAGTACTTC
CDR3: CASSSISGLGGGAAYEQYF

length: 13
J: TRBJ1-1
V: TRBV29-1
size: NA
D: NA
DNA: TGCAGCGCTCAACAGGACAGAAACACTGAAGCTTTCTTT
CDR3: CSAQQDRNTEAFF

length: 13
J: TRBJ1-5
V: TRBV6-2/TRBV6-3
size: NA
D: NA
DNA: TGTGCCAGCATGCAGGATGGCAATCAGCCCCAGCATTTT
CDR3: CASMQDGNQPQHF

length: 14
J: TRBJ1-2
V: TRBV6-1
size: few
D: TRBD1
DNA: TGTGCCAGCACCTCAGGGGGGCAGAACTATGGCTACACCTTC
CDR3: CASTSGGQNYGYTF

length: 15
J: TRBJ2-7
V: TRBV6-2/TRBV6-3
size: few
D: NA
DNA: TGTGCCAGCAGTTACGGGGCAGGGGTGAACTACGAGCAGTACTTC
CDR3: CASSYGAGVNYEQYF

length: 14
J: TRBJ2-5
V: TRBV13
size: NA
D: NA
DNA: TGTGCCAGCAGCTTAGTTTCAGTCATGGAGACCCAGTACTTC
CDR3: CASSLVSVMETQYF

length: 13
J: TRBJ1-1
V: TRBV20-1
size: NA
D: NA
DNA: TGCAGTGCTCAGAAGGGGAGAGGCACTGAAGCTTTCTTT
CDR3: CSAQKGRGTEAFF

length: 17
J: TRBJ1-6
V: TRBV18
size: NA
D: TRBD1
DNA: TGTGCCAGCTCACCGGGACAGCAGACGAGTTATAATTCACCCCTCCACTTT
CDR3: CASSPGQQTSYNSPLHF

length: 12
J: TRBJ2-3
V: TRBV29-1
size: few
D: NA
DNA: TGCAGCGTTGACAAGACCGCAGATACGCAGTATTTT
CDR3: CSVDKTADTQYF

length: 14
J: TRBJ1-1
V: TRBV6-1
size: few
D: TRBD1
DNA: TGTGCCAGCAGTGCTGGACAGGGGTTCACTGAAGCTTTCTTT
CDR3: CASSAGQGFTEAFF

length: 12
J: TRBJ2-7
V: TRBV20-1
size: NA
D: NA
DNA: TGCAGTGCTAGAGGTCTCTCCTACGAGCAGTACTTC
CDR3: CSARGLSYEQYF

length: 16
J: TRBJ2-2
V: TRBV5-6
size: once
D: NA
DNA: TGTGCCAGCAGCTCCCGGTGGGGGTCGAACACCGGGGAGCTGTTTTTT
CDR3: CASSSRWGSNTGELFF

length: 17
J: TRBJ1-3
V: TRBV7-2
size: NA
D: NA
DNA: TGTGCCAGCAGCTTCCGGGCAGGCGATTTCTCTGGAAACACCATATATTTT
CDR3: CASSFRAGDFSGNTIYF

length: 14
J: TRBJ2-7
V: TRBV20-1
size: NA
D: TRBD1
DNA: TGCAGTGCTAGAAACAGACAGGGTTCCTACGAGCAGTACTTC
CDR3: CSARNRQGSYEQYF

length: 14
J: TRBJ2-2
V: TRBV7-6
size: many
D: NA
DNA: TGTGCCAGCAGCTACAGGGGGGGCACCGGGGAGCTGTTTTTT
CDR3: CASSYRGGTGELFF

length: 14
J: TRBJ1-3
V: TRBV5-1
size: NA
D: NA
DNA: TGCGCCAGCAGCCAGCCGGACACTGGGGACACCATATATTTT
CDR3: CASSQPDTGDTIYF

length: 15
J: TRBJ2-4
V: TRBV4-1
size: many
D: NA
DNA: TGCGCCAGCAGCCAAGATCTAGGAACAGGGTTCATTCAGTACTTC
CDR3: CASSQDLGTGFIQYF

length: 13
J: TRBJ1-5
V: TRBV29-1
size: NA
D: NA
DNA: TGCAGCGTTGAAACAGCCAGATTGGGGCCCCAGCATTTT
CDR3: CSVETARLGPQHF

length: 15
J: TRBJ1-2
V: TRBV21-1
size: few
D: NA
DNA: TGTGCCAGCAGCAAGTCAGGGGAGGTTGGTCCTGGCTACACCTTC
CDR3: CASSKSGEVGPGYTF

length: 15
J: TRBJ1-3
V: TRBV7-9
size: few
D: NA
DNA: TGTGCCAGCAGCTTCGGCCAGGCCTCTGGAAACACCATATATTTT
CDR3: CASSFGQASGNTIYF

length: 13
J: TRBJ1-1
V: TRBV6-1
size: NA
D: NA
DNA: TGTGCCAGCTGGGGGTTAGCGGCCACTGAAGCTTTCTTT
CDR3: CASWGLAATEAFF